In this sample, the clone carrying this T cell receptor beta chain turned up a few times. Its antigen is not known. V was pared by 7 bases and J by 3 bases, with 15 bases of the junction left unmatched. This CDR3 has 17 amino acids. Germline CDR1 SGHVS, CDR2 FQNEAQ. From the 5' RACE reads, TCRdb called clonotypes with MiXCR, one entry per CDR3 protein. This sample has about 340,000 distinct CDR3 sequences, with 9% to 15% found just once. The data are from a study of identical twins. Whole-study findings and limits: The study based its conclusions on cross-sectional statistical analysis and did not follow the same donors. Twins shared out-of-frame alpha sequences with excess low generation probability.

These data were likewise used in another study, on yellow fever vaccine responses in identical twins.

Sequenced: CD8+ T cells sorted from blood. The V call is TRBV7-8, the J call TRBJ2-7; 10 positions match TRBD1. This clonotype was obtained from a woman under 30 in good health. The CDR3: CASIETRTGGSLYEQYF. The CDR3 DNA reads as TGTGCCAGCATCGAGACAAGGACAGGGGGGTCCCTCTACGAGCAGTACTTC.